The 17 T cell receptor beta chains given below trace back to one sample, sequenced in a study of T cell responses to AZD1222 COVID-19 vaccine. The protocol was immunoSEQ multiplex PCR, while the TCRdb copy is restricted to in-frame clones and leaves out a portion. The sample records 150,000 to 200,000 clones, roughly 92% being singletons. The source material was peripheral blood, sampled on day 0 of AZD1222 vaccination. Receptors originate from an adult in good health.

V gene TRBV4-3 combines with J gene TRBJ1-2; unclear D gene. Germline lookup yields CDR1 LGHNA and CDR2 YSLEER. Trimming pared 3 bases from V and 0 bases from J, leaving 5 bases between. This CDR3 contains 13 residues. This chain's CDR3 is CASSHSANYGYTF. In nucleotides, the CDR3 is TGCGCCAGCAGCCACTCAGCTAACTATGGCTACACCTTC.

The table lists this clone with a count of one. The chain has TRBV5-1 and TRBJ2-1, with a possible D match to TRBD1 (5 bases). Per germline, CDR1 SGHRS and CDR2 YFSETQ. V was clipped by 4 bases and J by 1 base, with 12 bases between them. The CDR3 contains 15 residues. The CDR3 is CASSPDPGSYNEQFF. Here the CDR3 DNA reads TGCGCCAGCAGCCCGGACCCAGGGTCCTACAATGAGCAGTTCTTC.

The V gene is TRBV6-2 or TRBV6-3, the J gene TRBJ1-5, with unresolved D. The germline gives CDR1 MNHEY, CDR2 SVGEGT. The V gene lost 0 bases and the J gene lost 3 bases, with 9 bases spanning the gap. The CDR3 runs 15 residues. As DNA, the CDR3 is TGTGCCAGCAGTTACTCTTCCAGCGACAATCAGCCCCAGCATTTT. Its protein is CASSYSSSDNQPQHF.

The genes are TRBV7-2 and TRBJ1-1, with 7 bases identical to TRBD1. There are 15 residues in the CDR3. Germline assignment: CDR1 SGHTA and CDR2 FQGNSA. The trim removed 5 bases at V and 1 base at J, leaving 7 bases unmatched. CDR3 nucleotides: TGTGCCAGCAGCATGACAGGGTTGTGGAACACTGAAGCTTTCTTT. This sequence encodes CASSMTGLWNTEAFF.

The chain uses TRBV12-3 or TRBV12-4 and TRBJ1-1, with D uncertain. V shed 10 bases and J shed 4 bases, with 16 bases lying between them. CDR3 length: 13 residues. The CDR3 coding sequence is TGTGCCACCCTGGAGGAGCGTGGCACTGAAGCTTTCTTT. Its protein product is CATLEERGTEAFF.

The gene calls are TRBV14 and TRBJ2-5; 9 nucleotides agree with TRBD2. The CDR3 extends over 15 amino acids. Per the germline V gene, CDR1 is SGHDN and CDR2 is FVKESK. Trimming at V came to 6 bases and at J to 4 bases, leaving 9 bases not matched to a gene. CDR3: CASSPLVAGAETQYF. CDR3 DNA sequence: TGTGCCAGCAGTCCCCTGGTAGCGGGGGCAGAGACCCAGTACTTC.

This rearrangement joins TRBV5-4 to TRBJ2-6; D gene unclear. Trimming left V 3 bases short and J 4 bases short, with 14 bases between. The germline CDR1 and CDR2 sequences are SGHNT and YYREEE (reference sequence). The CDR3 is 16 residues long. As DNA, the CDR3 is TGTGCCAGCAGCTGGTTGGACGGCCCCGGGGCCAACGTCCTGACTTTC. As protein: CASSWLDGPGANVLTF.

This clone was seen only once. The V and J genes are TRBV3-1 (or the pseudogene TRBV3-2) and TRBJ1-2, with 10 bases identical to TRBD1. The CDR3 runs to 16 residues. Trimming cost V 6 bases and J 2 bases; bases outside gene matches: 9. Germline V CDR1 and CDR2: LGHDT, YNNKEL (reference sequence). The chain's CDR3 is CASSHRLTGGNYGYTF. In nucleotides, the CDR3 is TGTGCCAGCAGTCATCGACTGACAGGGGGCAACTATGGCTACACCTTC.

The rearrangement uses TRBV10-3 and TRBJ1-2, with a weak D call TRBD1 (5 bases). V was trimmed by 4 bases and J by 8 bases, leaving 8 bases between them. The CDR3 contains 11 residues. The germline CDR1 and CDR2 sequences are ENHRY and SYGVKD. CDR3 sequence (DNA): TGTGCCATCAGTGCGACAGAAGGCTACACCTTC. Its translation: CAISATEGYTF.

The V and J genes are TRBV29-1 and TRBJ1-1; D is uncertain. Germline CDR1 SQVTM, CDR2 ANQGSEA. The CDR3 has 12 residues. V lost 4 bases, J lost 4 bases, and 10 bases lay in between. CDR3 coding DNA: TGCAGCGTTGGTCTCGCAGGCACTGAAGCTTTCTTT. This gives the protein CSVGLAGTEAFF.

The gene calls are TRBV9 and TRBJ1-2, with D hard to call. V was pared by 0 bases and J by 5 bases, with 11 bases between. The length of the CDR3 is 14 residues. From germline, CDR1 is SGDLS and CDR2 YYNGEE. CDR3 coding DNA: TGTGCCAGCAGCGTAGCTTACGGTATTTATGGCTACACCTTC. Translated, it gives CASSVAYGIYGYTF.

V usage is TRBV4-3 and J usage is TRBJ1-1; D possibly corresponds to TRBD1 (6 bases). This CDR3 spans 16 amino acids. V was clipped by 0 bases and J by 4 bases, with 15 bases between them. Germline CDR1 reads LGHNA; CDR2 reads YSLEER. In DNA form, the CDR3 reads TGCGCCAGCAGCCAAGAAGGGGGGGCCGGAGGCACTGAAGCTTTCTTT. It is translated as CASSQEGGAGGTEAFF.

This rearrangement joins TRBV19 to TRBJ2-7; possible D gene TRBD2, 5 bases. Trimming took 4 bases from V and 4 from J, leaving 17 bases between them. Per the germline V gene, CDR1 is LNHDA and CDR2 is SQIVND (reference sequence). This CDR3 spans 15 amino acids. The CDR3 nucleotides are TGTGCCAGTAGTAGCGGAGACTCGTCGGGGTACGAGCAGTACTTC. This encodes CASSSGDSSGYEQYF.

V usage is TRBV18 and J usage is TRBJ1-1, with a weak D call TRBD1 (6 bases). V dropped 2 bases and J dropped 8 bases, with 12 bases sitting between them. Looked up from germline, CDR1 is KGHSH and CDR2 is LQKENI. This CDR3 has 13 residues. The CDR3 DNA is TGTGCCAGCTCACCAGCAGGGGTGGGGGAAGCTTTCTTT. It specifies CASSPAGVGEAFF.

This clone appeared a single time. DNA for the CDR3: TGTGCCAGTAGTTTTGGGGGCTCGAACACTGAAGCTTTCTTT. This encodes CASSFGGSNTEAFF. This chain connects TRBV19 to TRBJ1-1; D might be TRBD1 (6 bases). The germline V gene has CDR1 LNHDA and CDR2 SQIVND (reference sequence). The CDR3 spans 14 residues. V shed 5 bases and J shed 1 base, with 11 bases lying between them.

This clone was seen more than once but under ten times. The V call is TRBV6-5, the J call TRBJ2-7, with a tentative D call TRBD2 (5 bases). V lost 6 bases and J lost 6, with 18 bases in between. CDR3 length: 14 amino acids. In germline, CDR1 is MNHEY, CDR2 SVGAGI. CDR3 nucleotides: TGTGCCAGCAGCCCCAGCCGGGAACACGTCGAGCAGTACGTC. This encodes CASSPSREHVEQYV.

This chain connects TRBV20-1 to TRBJ1-2; D remains ambiguous. The germline CDR1 and CDR2 sequences are DFQATT and SNEGSKA (reference sequence). The CDR3 extends over 11 amino acids. Trimming removed 3 bases from V and 4 bases from J, with 6 bases in between. The CDR3 nucleotides read TGCAGTGCTAGGGGGAGCTATGGCTACACCTTC. As protein: CSARGSYGYTF.